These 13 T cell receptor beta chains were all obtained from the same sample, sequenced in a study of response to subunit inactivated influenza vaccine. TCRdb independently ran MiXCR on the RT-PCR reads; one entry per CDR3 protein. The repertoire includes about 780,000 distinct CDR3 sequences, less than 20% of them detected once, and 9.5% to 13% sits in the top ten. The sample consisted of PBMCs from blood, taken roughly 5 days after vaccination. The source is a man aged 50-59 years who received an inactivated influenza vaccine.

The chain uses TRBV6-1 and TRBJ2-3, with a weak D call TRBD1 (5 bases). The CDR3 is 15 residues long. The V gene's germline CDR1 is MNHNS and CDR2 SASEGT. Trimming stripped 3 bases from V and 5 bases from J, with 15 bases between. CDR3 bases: TGTGCCAGCAGTGATTGGGGCAGGGCGCAAGATACGCAGTATTTT. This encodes CASSDWGRAQDTQYF.

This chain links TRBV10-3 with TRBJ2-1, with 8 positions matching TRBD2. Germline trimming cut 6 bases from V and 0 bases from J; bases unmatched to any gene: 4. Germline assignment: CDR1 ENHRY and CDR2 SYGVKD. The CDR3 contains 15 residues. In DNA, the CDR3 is TGTGCCATCAGGGGGAGCGGGGGCTCCTACAATGAGCAGTTCTTC. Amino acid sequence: CAIRGSGGSYNEQFF.

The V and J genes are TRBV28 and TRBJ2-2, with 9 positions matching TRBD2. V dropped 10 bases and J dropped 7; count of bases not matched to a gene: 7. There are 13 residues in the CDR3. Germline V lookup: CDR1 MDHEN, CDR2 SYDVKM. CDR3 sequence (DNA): TGTGCCACCGATATAGCGGGAGTCGGGGAGCTGTTTTTT. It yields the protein CATDIAGVGELFF.

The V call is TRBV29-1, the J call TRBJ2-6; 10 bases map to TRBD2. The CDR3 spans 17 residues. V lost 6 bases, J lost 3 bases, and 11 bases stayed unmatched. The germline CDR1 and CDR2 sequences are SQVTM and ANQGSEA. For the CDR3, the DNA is TGCAGCGTAGCGGGAGGGGACCCGAGAGGTGGGGCCAACGTCCTGACTTTC. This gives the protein CSVAGGDPRGGANVLTF.

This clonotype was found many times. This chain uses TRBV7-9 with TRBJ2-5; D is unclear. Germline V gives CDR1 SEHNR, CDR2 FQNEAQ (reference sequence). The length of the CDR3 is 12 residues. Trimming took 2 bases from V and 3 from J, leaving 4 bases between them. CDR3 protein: CASSLQKETQYF. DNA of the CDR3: TGTGCCAGCAGCTTACAGAAAGAGACCCAGTACTTC.

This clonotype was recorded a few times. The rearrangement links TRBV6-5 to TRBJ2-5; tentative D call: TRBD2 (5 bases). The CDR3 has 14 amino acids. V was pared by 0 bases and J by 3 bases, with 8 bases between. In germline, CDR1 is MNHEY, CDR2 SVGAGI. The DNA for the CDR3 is TGTGCCAGCAGTTACTCTTACGGGGAAGAGACCCAGTACTTC. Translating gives CASSYSYGEETQYF.

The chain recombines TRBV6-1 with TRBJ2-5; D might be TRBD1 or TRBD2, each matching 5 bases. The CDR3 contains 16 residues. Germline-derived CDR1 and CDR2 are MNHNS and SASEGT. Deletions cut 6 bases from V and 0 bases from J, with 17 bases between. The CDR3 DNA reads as TGTGCCAGCAGCACCCGTTGGGGGATTCACCAAGAGACCCAGTACTTC. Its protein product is CASSTRWGIHQETQYF.

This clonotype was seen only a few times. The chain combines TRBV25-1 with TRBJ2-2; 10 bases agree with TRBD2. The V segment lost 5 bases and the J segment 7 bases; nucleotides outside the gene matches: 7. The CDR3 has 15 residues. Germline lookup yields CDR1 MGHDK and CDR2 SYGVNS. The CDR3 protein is CASSPLAGVIGELFF. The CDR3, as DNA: TGTGCCAGCAGTCCCCTAGCGGGAGTGATCGGGGAGCTGTTTTTT.

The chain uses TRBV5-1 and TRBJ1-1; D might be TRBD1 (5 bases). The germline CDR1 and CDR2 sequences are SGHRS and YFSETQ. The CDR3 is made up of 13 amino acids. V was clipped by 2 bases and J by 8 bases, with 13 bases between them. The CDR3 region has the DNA TGCGCCAGCAGCTTTCAGGGCTTTGGAGAAGCTTTCTTT. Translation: CASSFQGFGEAFF.

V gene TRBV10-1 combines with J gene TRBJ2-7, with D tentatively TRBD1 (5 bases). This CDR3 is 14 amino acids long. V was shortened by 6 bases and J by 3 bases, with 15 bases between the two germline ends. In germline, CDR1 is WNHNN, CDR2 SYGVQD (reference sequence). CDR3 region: CASRLAGRNYEQYF. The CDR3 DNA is TGCGCCAGCAGGTTGGCAGGGCGCAACTACGAGCAGTACTTC.

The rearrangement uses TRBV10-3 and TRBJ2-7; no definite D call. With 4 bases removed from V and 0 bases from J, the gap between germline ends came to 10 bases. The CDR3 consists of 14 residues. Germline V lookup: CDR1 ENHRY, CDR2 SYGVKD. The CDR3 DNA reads TGTGCCATCAGTGGATTAGGTAGCTCCTACGAGCAGTACTTC. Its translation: CAISGLGSSYEQYF.

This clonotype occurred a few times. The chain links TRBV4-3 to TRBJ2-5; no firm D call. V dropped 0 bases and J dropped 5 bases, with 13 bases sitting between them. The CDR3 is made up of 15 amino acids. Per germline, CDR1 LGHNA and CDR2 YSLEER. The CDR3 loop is CASSQDGFASETQYF. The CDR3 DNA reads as TGCGCCAGCAGCCAAGATGGGTTTGCTTCGGAGACCCAGTACTTC.

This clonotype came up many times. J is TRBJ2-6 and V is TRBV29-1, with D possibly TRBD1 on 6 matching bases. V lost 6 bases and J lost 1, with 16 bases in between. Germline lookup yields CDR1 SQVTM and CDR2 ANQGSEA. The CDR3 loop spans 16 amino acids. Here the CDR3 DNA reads TGCAGCGTCCCCCGGACAGTCAGTTCTGGGGCCAACGTCCTGACTTTC. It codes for CSVPRTVSSGANVLTF.